Detailed here is one T cell receptor (beta chain). Its antigen remains undetermined. No per-base quality is available; no much larger clone lies one base away. Sorted unstimulated T cells and proliferating T cells recovered from mixed lymphocyte reactions were subjected to TCRbeta CDR3 sequencing. Fresh whole blood from some ten HLA-typed healthy donors was used as the source from which PBMCs were isolated. Unstimulated CD4+ non-regulatory T cells were FACS-sorted to map the origin of alloreactive clones. This entry comes from a study of siplizumab effects on memory and regulatory T cells (dated by TCRdb to about 2019). Background for the entire study: The effect of the anti-CD2 antibody siplizumab on alloreactive T-cell subsets was examined in allogeneic mixed lymphocyte reactions constructed from human PBMCs. What the work shows at the level of the full study, not this receptor alone: Sequences below about 10^-5 frequency were poorly captured, so only a minor fraction of alloreactive clones could be mapped to unstimulated subsets. Unstimulated naive T cells appeared more diverse than memory T cells, and naive cells seemed to contribute substantially to the alloresponse. Roughly 80-97% of proliferating CD4+ or CD8+ clones could not be assigned a naive or memory phenotype. Among mappable alloreactive CD4+ clones, the Treg-derived fraction averaged nearly 70% with siplizumab versus roughly 30% in control reactions. Whether proliferating Tregs from siplizumab cultures were suppressive was not functionally confirmed. The cumulative frequency of alloreactive sequences that could be traced back to unstimulated CD4+ memory T cells was significantly reduced by siplizumab.

The library was built by means of the immunoSEQ multiplex PCR assay. The deep sequencing platform assayed around 95,000 TCR templates per sample. Genomic DNA extracted from sorted T cells was used for TCRbeta CDR3 sequencing. In the original analysis: The R programming language was used for the clonal analysis of the TCRbeta CDR3 data. Comparing unstimulated samples against CFSE-low samples taken after the reaction was how alloreactive CD4+ and CD8+ clones were defined. Alloreactive CD4+ clones were assigned to regulatory or non-regulatory origin by matching sequences to sorted unstimulated Treg and non-Treg repertoires. TCRdb provides this immuneACCESS table in a form limited to in-frame rearrangements. Some clones are lacking; in checked studies, under half of them reflect an unresolved V gene, and why the rest are absent is not known. V, J and clone size are those of that table, while D and trimming were read from the DNA. In this sample the table shows about 120,000 clones, roughly 94% of which occur a single time. Under 2% of the sample rests with the top ten.

Via the germline V gene, CDR1 is MNHEY and CDR2 SVGAGI. From cysteine to phenylalanine, the CDR3 is 14 amino acids long. Of all the DNA, just the CDR3 is kept, 42 bases in frame from base 1. Trimming removed 4 bases from V and 7 bases from J; the gene matches leave 10 bases unexplained. The chain is encoded by TRBV6-5 joined to TRBJ2-7, and 7 junction bases match TRBD2. The source is a human donor in good health. Material for sequencing was non-Treg CD4+ T cells sorted from blood. The cell subset or site label, read with the paper, signifies: FACS-sorted unstimulated CD4+ non-regulatory T cells. The CDR3 here reads CASSSSGSLEEQYF. The nucleotide sequence reads as follows: TGTGCCAGCAGTTCTAGCGGAAGTTTGGAAGAGCAGTACTTC.